One sample yielded the 32 T cell receptor beta chains listed below, sequenced in a study of CD8 T cells in ankylosing spondylitis. TCRdb reprocessed the 5' RACE reads via MiXCR and lists one record per CDR3 protein. There are under 300,000 distinct CDR3 sequences in the sample; about 10% occur only once, and 6.8% lies in the top ten. Specimen: blood, either unsorted or a sorted T cell fraction (not recorded which). The receptors shown here come from a male donor with ankylosing spondylitis or in good health (not recorded which).

The genes are TRBV18 and TRBJ2-7; D unresolved. Deletions cut 3 bases from V and 4 bases from J, with 13 bases between. Germline CDR1 is KGHSH and CDR2 is LQKENI. This CDR3 has 14 amino acids. The DNA of the CDR3 is TGTGCCAGCTCACCTACCGGAACCCCGTACGAGCAGTACTTC. This sequence encodes CASSPTGTPYEQYF. The variable domain in full, with the rest retrieved from reference TRBV18 and TRBJ2-7, is NAGVMQNPRHLVRRRGQEARLRCSPMKGHSHVYWYRQLPEEGLKFMVYLQKENIIDESGMPKERFSAEFPKEGPSILRIQQVVRGDSAAYFCASSPTGTPYEQYFGPGTRLTVT.

In this sample, this clonotype turned up many times. V is TRBV6-5 and J is TRBJ2-4; D uncertain. The CDR3 spans 13 residues. Trimming shortened V by 4 bases and J by 5 bases, and 9 bases separated the two germline ends. Germline CDR1 and CDR2: MNHEY and SVGAGI. The CDR3 protein is CASSSYIQNIQYF. In DNA, the CDR3 is TGTGCCAGCAGTTCCTACATCCAAAACATTCAGTACTTC.

This chain joins TRBV11-2 and TRBJ2-1; D gene ambiguous. CDR3 length equals 14 residues. Germline-derived CDR1 and CDR2 are SGHAT and FQNNGV. The V end lost 0 bases, the J end lost 7 bases, and 10 bases lay between the germline ends. The CDR3 sequence is CASSLDGNRNEQFF. CDR3 DNA sequence: TGTGCCAGCAGCTTAGATGGGAACCGGAATGAGCAGTTCTTC. Filled out from reference TRBV11-2 and TRBJ2-1, the complete variable domain reads EAGVAQSPRYKIIEKRQSVAFWCNPISGHATLYWYQQILGQGPKLLIQFQNNGVVDDSQLPKDRFSAERLKGVDSTLKIQPAKLEDSAVYLCASSLDGNRNEQFFGPGTRLTVL.

This clonotype appeared many times. This chain links TRBV25-1 with TRBJ2-3; TRBD2 aligns across 7 bases. This CDR3 region has 15 residues. Trimming at V came to 5 bases and at J to 1 base, leaving 6 bases not matched to a gene. The germline CDR1 and CDR2 sequences are MGHDK and SYGVNS. CDR3 in amino acids: CASSPRREGTDTQYF. CDR3 DNA: TGTGCCAGCAGTCCTCGACGGGAGGGCACAGATACGCAGTATTTT.

This clonotype was found a few times. This rearrangement joins TRBV7-2 to TRBJ1-5; perhaps TRBD1 as D (5 bases). Trimming removed 5 bases from V and 6 bases from J, with 17 bases in between. The CDR3 runs to 15 residues. Germline CDR1 SGHTA, CDR2 FQGNSA. DNA of the CDR3: TGTGCCAGCAGCCTCGAAGGGTCGGGGGGTCAGCCCCAGCATTTT. It encodes CASSLEGSGGQPQHF.

This clonotype was seen at least ten times. CDR3 amino acids: CASTWRHEQFF. The CDR3 coding sequence is TGTGCCAGCACGTGGAGGCATGAGCAGTTCTTC. This chain joins TRBV6-5 and TRBJ2-1, with D possibly matching TRBD2 (5 bases). This CDR3 has 11 amino acids. Trimming cost V 7 bases and J 8 bases, with 9 bases left between them. Germline V gives CDR1 MNHEY, CDR2 SVGAGI.

This clonotype was counted at least ten times. The chain couples TRBV29-1 to TRBJ2-2; 11 bases match TRBD2. The V and J ends lost 7 bases and 6 bases, in that order; junction bases with no gene match: 4. This CDR3 is built from 13 residues. The V gene's germline CDR1 is SQVTM and CDR2 ANQGSEA. CDR3 in amino acids: CSAGTSGAGELFF. The CDR3 bases are TGCAGCGCAGGGACTAGCGGAGCCGGGGAGCTGTTTTTT.

The rearrangement joins TRBV3-1 to TRBJ2-7; 7 nucleotides align to TRBD1. V dropped 4 bases and J dropped 6; count of bases not matched to a gene: 6. The CDR3 has 13 amino acids. Germline V gene data show CDR1 as LGHDT and CDR2 as YNNKEL (reference sequence). The CDR3 coding sequence is TGTGCCAGCAGCCCGTGGGCAGGGGGCGAGCAGTACTTC. This codes for CASSPWAGGEQYF.

This clonotype was seen ten or more times. V and J are TRBV12-3 or TRBV12-4 and TRBJ1-2; D is perhaps TRBD1 (6 bases). The CDR3 totals 14 residues. Trimming left V 1 base short and J 7 bases short, with 13 bases between. The CDR3 region is CASSLDGRGRGYTF. CDR3 nucleotide sequence: TGTGCCAGCAGTTTAGACGGCAGGGGCCGTGGCTACACCTTC.

This clonotype was detected only a few times. The genes are TRBV4-2 and TRBJ1-2; D possibly corresponds to TRBD1 (5 bases). The V and J ends lost 4 bases and 5 bases respectively, with 11 bases between them. This CDR3 is 13 amino acids long. Germline-derived CDR1 and CDR2 are LGHNA and YNFKEQ. CDR3: CASSLTEIYGYTF. In DNA form, the CDR3 reads TGTGCCAGCAGCCTGACAGAGATATATGGCTACACCTTC.

The chain carries TRBV29-1 and TRBJ1-1, with D possibly being TRBD1 (5 bases). The V end was cut by 6 bases, the J end by 4 bases, with 18 bases between. Germline-derived CDR1 and CDR2 are SQVTM and ANQGSEA. The CDR3 sequence is 14 residues long. The DNA for the CDR3 is TGCAGCGTGAGGGCGCACAAGGGGAGCACTGAAGCTTTCTTT. The encoded protein is CSVRAHKGSTEAFF.

This clonotype was found many times. The chain uses TRBV27 and TRBJ2-7; D uncertain. The germline gives CDR1 MNHEY, CDR2 SMNVEV (reference sequence). The CDR3 is made up of 14 amino acids. V lost 6 bases to trimming and J lost 2 bases, with 14 bases between them. CDR3 loop: CASSTQGGTYEQYF. For the CDR3, the DNA is TGTGCCAGCAGCACCCAAGGTGGGACCTACGAGCAGTACTTC.

With respect to this clonotype: The junction differs from germline at one of its ends, possibly a read error. CDR3 in amino acids: CASSRNLNLPLHF. The CDR3 DNA is TGTGCCAGTTCCCGTAACCTCAATTTACCCCTCCACTTT. This chain uses TRBV19 with TRBJ1-6; no clear D gene. CDR1 and CDR2 (germline): LNHDA, SQIVND (reference sequence). This CDR3 comprises 13 residues.

Many counts were recorded for this clonotype. The chain joins TRBV25-1 to TRBJ1-2; 8 nucleotides line up with TRBD1. Per germline, CDR1 MGHDK and CDR2 SYGVNS. The V and J ends lost 1 base and 4 bases, in that order; junction bases with no gene match: 5. The CDR3 has 15 residues. The CDR3 DNA sequence: TGTGCCAGCAGTGAATTAACAGGGGGTTTCTATGGCTACACCTTC. This translates into CASSELTGGFYGYTF.

This clonotype was seen many times. V usage is TRBV6-1 and J usage is TRBJ1-2, with 9 positions matching TRBD1. Germline values: CDR1 MNHNS, CDR2 SASEGT. The CDR3 covers 16 residues. V gave up 0 bases and J gave up 4 bases; unmatched junction bases: 6. The CDR3 sequence: CASSEALLTGGYGYTF. For the CDR3, the DNA is TGTGCCAGCAGTGAAGCTCTGTTGACAGGGGGCTATGGCTACACCTTC.

This clonotype was seen only a few times. The J gene is TRBJ2-1, the V gene TRBV14, with D possibly being TRBD2 (5 bases). This CDR3 contains 16 residues. Trimming shortened V by 3 bases and J by 0 bases, and 12 bases separated the two germline ends. The germline gives CDR1 SGHDN, CDR2 FVKESK. For the CDR3, the DNA is TGTGCCAGCAGCCACCTTAGCGCATCCTCCTACAATGAGCAGTTCTTC. It specifies CASSHLSASSYNEQFF.

This clonotype was picked up a small number of times. The chain joins TRBV10-3 to TRBJ2-7; 12 bases agree with TRBD2. Germline lookup yields CDR1 ENHRY and CDR2 SYGVKD. V gave up 6 bases and J gave up 4 bases; unmatched junction bases: 1. The length of the CDR3 is 13 residues. The CDR3 reads CAIRGLAGYEQYF. In DNA form, the CDR3 reads TGTGCCATCAGGGGACTAGCGGGTTACGAGCAGTACTTC.

The table lists this clonotype with many counts. This sequence joins TRBV5-1 and TRBJ1-1; 8 nucleotides line up with TRBD1. Trimming took 2 bases from V and 2 from J; bases not matched to a gene: 11. The CDR3 has 17 amino acids. CDR1 SGHRS and CDR2 YFSETQ come from the germline V gene. CDR3 bases: TGCGCCAGCAGCTTCTCGGCAGGGGGCACCTCCAACACTGAAGCTTTCTTT. Translating gives CASSFSAGGTSNTEAFF.

This rearrangement joins TRBV15 to TRBJ2-2; a weak D match, TRBD2 (6 bases). The CDR3 loop spans 14 amino acids. Trimming stripped 3 bases from V and 6 bases from J, with 11 bases between. The germline CDR1 and CDR2 sequences are LNHNV and YYDKDF (reference sequence). CDR3 amino acids: CATSSRWEAGELFF. DNA for the CDR3: TGTGCCACCAGCAGTCGGTGGGAGGCCGGGGAGCTGTTTTTT.

This clonotype was seen only a few times. This rearrangement joins TRBV20-1 to TRBJ2-2; D uncertain. Germline CDR1 and CDR2: DFQATT and SNEGSKA (reference sequence). Trimming took 6 bases from V and 4 from J, leaving 15 bases between them. The CDR3 runs to 14 residues. The CDR3, as DNA: TGCAGTGCCCCGGCCTCACCTTTCACCGGGGAGCTGTTTTTT. Its protein is CSAPASPFTGELFF.

Only a few counts were recorded for this clonotype. The genes are TRBV7-9 and TRBJ2-2; D remains ambiguous. This CDR3 comprises 14 residues. Germline assignment: CDR1 SEHNR and CDR2 FQNEAQ (reference sequence). V dropped 2 bases and J dropped 4 bases, with 8 bases sitting between them. CDR3 DNA sequence: TGTGCCAGCAGCTTATCTCTGAGCACCGGGGAGCTGTTTTTT. The encoded protein is CASSLSLSTGELFF.

This clonotype was seen many times. This chain uses TRBV27 with TRBJ2-7; a possible D gene is TRBD1 (5 bases). Germline CDR1 is MNHEY and CDR2 is SMNVEV (reference sequence). V was pared by 5 bases and J by 6 bases, with 17 bases between. The CDR3 has 14 amino acids. DNA for the CDR3: TGTGCCAGCAGTCTCATGGCAAAAGGGGTCGAGCAGTACTTC. Encoded protein: CASSLMAKGVEQYF.

The table lists this clonotype with many counts. The J gene is TRBJ2-5, the V gene TRBV5-1; tentatively, D is TRBD2 (6 bases). The CDR3 length is 15 residues. The germline V gene has CDR1 SGHRS and CDR2 YFSETQ. V shed 0 bases and J shed 5 bases, with 14 bases lying between them. CDR3: CASSLDSGPAETQYF. The CDR3 coding sequence is TGCGCCAGCAGCTTGGATAGCGGTCCGGCGGAGACCCAGTACTTC.

There are a few counts of this clonotype. V usage is TRBV7-9 and J usage is TRBJ2-1; D not certain. V was shortened by 2 bases and J by 8 bases, with 13 bases between the two germline ends. Germline assignment: CDR1 SEHNR and CDR2 FQNEAQ (reference sequence). This CDR3 spans 14 amino acids. For the CDR3, the DNA is TGTGCCAGCAGCTTATCCCTTACGTTCGATGAGCAGTTCTTC. This codes for CASSLSLTFDEQFF.

The V and J genes are TRBV6-5 and TRBJ2-5; D possibly corresponds to TRBD1 (6 bases). Germline V gene data show CDR1 as MNHEY and CDR2 as SVGAGI. The V and J ends lost 2 bases and 5 bases respectively, with 12 bases between them. This CDR3 comprises 14 residues. CDR3 DNA: TGTGCCAGCAGTTACCGGGCAGGGGTGGAGACCCAGTACTTC. It is translated as CASSYRAGVETQYF.

Details on this clonotype: A much larger clone differs by one base, so this may be a read error. The CDR3 is CTTSGPGTVTRNEQFF. CDR3 bases: TGTACCACCAGTGGTCCCGGGACGGTTACTAGAAATGAGCAGTTCTTC. The V and J genes are TRBV24-1 and TRBJ2-1; possibly TRBD1 or TRBD2 for D (5 bases each). The CDR3 is 16 amino acids. CDR1 is KGHDR and CDR2 is SFDVKD in the germline V gene.

The CDR3 nucleotides are TGTGCCAGCAGTTACGGGCCCGGGGTAGCGCGCTACACCGGGGAGCTGTTTTTT. Its translation: CASSYGPGVARYTGELFF. J is TRBJ2-2 and V is TRBV6-6; D is perhaps TRBD2 (5 bases). The CDR3 totals 18 residues. Germline CDR1 MNHNY, CDR2 SVGAGI (reference sequence). V lost 2 bases, J lost 3 bases, and 19 bases lay in between.

This clonotype was recorded many times. The gene calls are TRBV10-3 and TRBJ1-2; unclear D gene. This CDR3 region has 14 residues. The ends were cut back, 0 bases at V and 4 bases at J, with 9 bases in the middle. Germline CDR1 ENHRY, CDR2 SYGVKD. CDR3 DNA sequence: TGTGCCATCAGTGAGTCGAGTCTCCGCTATGGCTACACCTTC. As protein: CAISESSLRYGYTF.

At least ten counts were recorded for this clonotype. The chain carries TRBV28 and TRBJ1-3; unclear D gene. V lost 4 bases to trimming and J lost 5 bases, with 15 bases between them. CDR3 size: 15 residues. The germline V gene encodes CDR1 MDHEN and CDR2 SYDVKM. The CDR3 is CASSWRAKARNTIYF. The CDR3 nucleotides read TGTGCCAGCAGTTGGAGAGCTAAGGCACGAAACACCATATATTTT.

In this sample, this clonotype turned up many times. The chain employs TRBV20-1 and TRBJ2-3; D may be TRBD2 (6 bases). This CDR3 has 14 residues. Per germline, CDR1 DFQATT and CDR2 SNEGSKA (reference sequence). The germline V and J ends were trimmed by 1 base and 3 bases, with 11 bases remaining between them. DNA for the CDR3: TGCAGTGCTAGAGTCGGGGGTATAACAGATACGCAGTATTTT. Translated: CSARVGGITDTQYF.

This clonotype was observed at least ten times. V and J are TRBV5-1 and TRBJ1-2, with no clear D. This CDR3 has 15 residues. The germline V gene encodes CDR1 SGHRS and CDR2 YFSETQ. The V and J ends lost 3 bases and 4 bases respectively, with 16 bases between them. The CDR3 sequence: CASSYQSTGGYGYTF. The CDR3 coding sequence is TGCGCCAGCAGCTACCAATCGACCGGCGGCTATGGCTACACCTTC.

The sample holds many counts of this clonotype. The rearrangement joins TRBV5-1 to TRBJ2-3, with D perhaps matching TRBD1 (6 bases). Germline V CDR1 and CDR2: SGHRS, YFSETQ. The CDR3 sequence is 13 residues long. The ends were cut back, 0 bases at V and 5 bases at J, with 7 bases in the middle. The CDR3: CASSLEQGDTQYF. The DNA for the CDR3 is TGCGCCAGCAGCTTGGAACAGGGAGATACGCAGTATTTT.